Presented here are 24 T cell receptor beta chains from one specimen sequenced in a study of blood T cell repertoires in COVID-19 (dated by TCRdb to 2018 to 2021). The library was obtained by the immunoSEQ multiplex PCR assay. TCRdb took over this immuneACCESS table, retaining in-frame rearrangements with V and J assigned. Such tables are incomplete; in checked studies, under half of the missing clones stem from an unresolved V gene, and the remainder is unexplained. The sample records approximately 200,000 clones, roughly 80% of which are singletons. The top ten hold about 4.8% of the sample. The material sequenced was peripheral blood. These receptors originate from a woman aged 30 to 39 with acute or convalescent COVID-19.

The chain couples TRBV29-1 to TRBJ1-3, with 7 bases that match TRBD1. Germline V CDR1 and CDR2: SQVTM, ANQGSEA. The CDR3 runs to 19 residues. V shed 5 bases and J 3 bases; nucleotides not matched to a gene: 22. CDR3 sequence reads: CSVQLLSWTGENFGNTIYF. CDR3 DNA sequence: TGCAGCGTTCAACTACTGTCTTGGACAGGAGAGAATTTTGGAAACACCATATATTTT.

The V gene is TRBV13, the J gene TRBJ2-1; 12 bases are shared with TRBD2. J lost 4 bases, V lost 1 base, and 5 bases had no gene match. Germline assignment: CDR1 PRHDT and CDR2 FYEKMQ (reference sequence). This CDR3 has 17 amino acids. The CDR3: CASSLALAGGPYNEQFF. CDR3 in DNA: TGTGCCAGCAGCTTAGCGCTAGCGGGAGGGCCTTACAATGAGCAGTTCTTC. Full variable domain (missing parts from reference TRBV13 and TRBJ2-1): AAGVIQSPRHLIKEKRETATLKCYPIPRHDTVYWYQQGPGQDPQFLISFYEKMQSDKGSIPDRFSAQQFSDYHSELNMSSLELGDSALYFCASSLALAGGPYNEQFFGPGTRLTVL.

V usage is TRBV19 and J usage is TRBJ1-3; D is uncertain. V lost 0 bases to trimming and J lost 0 bases, with 9 bases between them. The germline gives CDR1 LNHDA, CDR2 SQIVND (reference sequence). This CDR3 has 16 amino acids. DNA of the CDR3: TGTGCCAGTAGTATAGATCCGCGGAACTCTGGAAACACCATATATTTT. Translating gives CASSIDPRNSGNTIYF.

The chain joins TRBV29-1 to TRBJ2-1; tentatively, D is TRBD2 (6 bases). CDR1 is SQVTM, CDR2 ANQGSEA, per germline. Trimming shortened V by 3 bases and J by 6 bases, and 21 bases separated the two germline ends. The CDR3 loop spans 16 amino acids. CDR3 amino acids: CSVEDSVTRSINEQFF. The CDR3 DNA follows: TGCAGCGTTGAGGATTCGGTGACTAGGTCCATCAATGAGCAGTTCTTC.

The chain employs TRBV6-5 and TRBJ2-7, with TRBD2 as a possible D gene (5 bases). This CDR3 contains 13 residues. The germline V gene has CDR1 MNHEY and CDR2 SVGAGI. Trimming left V 7 bases short and J 0 bases short, with 10 bases between. CDR3 sequence reads: CASTTRSSYEQYF. The CDR3 nucleotides are TGTGCCAGCACAACTAGATCCTCCTACGAGCAGTACTTC.

The chain carries TRBV28 and TRBJ2-3, with D possibly being TRBD2 (6 bases). Germline V gene sequence: CDR1 MDHEN, CDR2 SYDVKM. This CDR3 spans 13 amino acids. Trimming stripped 8 bases from V and 4 bases from J, with 13 bases between. CDR3 sequence reads: CASFPGDADTQYF. The CDR3 coding sequence is TGTGCCAGCTTCCCGGGGGACGCAGATACGCAGTATTTT.

The rearrangement joins TRBV27 to TRBJ2-1; the match to TRBD2 covers 9 bases. The CDR3 totals 19 residues. CDR1 MNHEY and CDR2 SMNVEV come from the germline V gene (reference sequence). J was trimmed by 7 bases and V by 1 base; bases with no gene match: 17. For the CDR3, the DNA is TGTGCCAGCAGTTTATTCTGGCGGGAGGGGAGACCCGGATGGAATGAGCAGTTCTTC. This gives the protein CASSLFWREGRPGWNEQFF.

This clone has just one count. As DNA, the CDR3 is TGTGCCGGAGCCACAGGGATTAGGGTGTTTTTT. Translating it yields CAGATGIRVFF. This rearrangement joins TRBV30 to TRBJ1-4; perhaps TRBD1 as D (6 bases). Germline V gives CDR1 GTSNPN, CDR2 SVGIG (reference sequence). V was pared by 8 bases and J by 15 bases, with 19 bases between. The CDR3 has 11 amino acids.

The J gene is TRBJ1-5, the V gene TRBV10-1; a possible D gene is TRBD1 (6 bases). The germline V gene encodes CDR1 WNHNN and CDR2 SYGVQD (reference sequence). The CDR3 is 13 amino acids. Trimming cost V 6 bases and J 3 bases, with 9 bases left between them. CDR3 in amino acids: CASSTGLNQPQHF. The CDR3 nucleotides are TGCGCCAGCAGCACAGGGCTCAATCAGCCCCAGCATTTT.

On this clone: This specimen includes other DNA sequences encoding the same CDR3. The chain combines TRBV7-9 with TRBJ1-2; D unresolved. This CDR3 is 12 amino acids long. Per the germline V gene, CDR1 is SEHNR and CDR2 is FQNEAQ (reference sequence). V was cut by 0 bases and J by 6 bases, with 5 bases left in between. CDR3 region: CASSLAGDGYTF. The CDR3 DNA follows: TGTGCCAGCAGCTTAGCCGGGGATGGCTACACCTTC.

CDR3: CASSPRLRLNTGELFF. In DNA form, the CDR3 reads TGTGCCAGCAGCCCGCGACTACGACTAAACACCGGGGAGCTGTTTTTT. V gene TRBV7-9 combines with J gene TRBJ2-2; D possibly corresponds to TRBD2 (5 bases). This CDR3 region has 16 residues. Germline V gene sequence: CDR1 SEHNR, CDR2 FQNEAQ (reference sequence). V was shortened by 5 bases and J by 2 bases, with 15 bases between the two germline ends.

The rearrangement uses TRBV6-6 and TRBJ2-6; D perhaps matches TRBD2 (7 bases). CDR1 is MNHNY, CDR2 SVGAGI, per germline (reference sequence). Trimming stripped 6 bases from V and 0 bases from J, with 15 bases between. The CDR3 runs to 17 residues. The CDR3 loop reads CASSRRGGSSGANVLTF. CDR3 nucleotide sequence: TGTGCCAGCAGCCGAAGGGGGGGTAGCTCTGGGGCCAACGTCCTGACTTTC.

V and J are TRBV10-3 and TRBJ2-2; 13 bases agree with TRBD2. Germline V lookup: CDR1 ENHRY, CDR2 SYGVKD. V lost 4 bases and J lost 5; bases outside the gene matches: 4. This CDR3 has 16 amino acids. The DNA of the CDR3 is TGTGCCATCAGTGCGAGGACTAGCGGGAGAACCGGGGAGCTGTTTTTT. This sequence encodes CAISARTSGRTGELFF.

The V and J genes are TRBV15 and TRBJ1-5; D not resolved. Per germline, CDR1 LNHNV and CDR2 YYDKDF (reference sequence). The CDR3 totals 12 residues. Trimming took 1 base from V and 7 from J, leaving 5 bases between them. CDR3 sequence: CATSRAQQPQHF. The CDR3 nucleotides read TGTGCCACCAGCAGAGCCCAGCAGCCCCAGCATTTT.

The CDR3 loop is CASHKRRGSNEQFF. DNA for the CDR3: TGTGCCAGCCATAAAAGAAGGGGGTCCAATGAGCAGTTCTTC. V and J are TRBV7-2 and TRBJ2-1; tentative D call: TRBD1 (6 bases). This CDR3 comprises 14 residues. V lost 8 bases, J lost 6 bases, and 17 bases lay in between. The germline V gene encodes CDR1 SGHTA and CDR2 FQGNSA. Together with reference TRBV7-2 and TRBJ2-1, the CDR3 gives the full variable domain: GAGVSQSPSNKVTEKGKDVELRCDPISGHTALYWYRQSLGQGLEFLIYFQGNSAPDKSGLPSDRFSAERTGGSVSTLTIQRTQQEDSAVYLCASHKRRGSNEQFFGPGTRLTVL.

The chain employs TRBV6-5 and TRBJ1-2, with TRBD1 matching over 10 bases. V dropped 6 bases and J dropped 6; count of bases not matched to a gene: 4. The CDR3 totals 13 residues. The V gene's germline CDR1 is MNHEY and CDR2 SVGAGI. CDR3 sequence: CASRDRGENGYTF. The CDR3 DNA reads as TGTGCCAGCAGGGACAGGGGGGAGAATGGCTACACCTTC.

The chain combines TRBV5-6 with TRBJ2-2; D not resolved. The CDR3 contains 15 residues. V gave up 5 bases and J gave up 3 bases, with 14 bases separating them. Germline V gene data show CDR1 as SGHDT and CDR2 as YYEEEE. CDR3 coding DNA: TGTGCCAGCAGGAGGTTTACGCCGGACACCGGGGAGCTGTTTTTT. Its protein is CASRRFTPDTGELFF.

This chain uses TRBV5-1 with TRBJ2-2; weak D call: TRBD1 (5 bases). CDR1 SGHRS and CDR2 YFSETQ come from the germline V gene. This CDR3 region has 14 residues. Trimming took 1 base from V and 5 from J, leaving 9 bases between them. The CDR3 nucleotides are TGCGCCAGCAGCTTGAAGGGGTCAACCGGGGAGCTGTTTTTT. This gives the protein CASSLKGSTGELFF.

V is TRBV11-3 and J is TRBJ2-1, with D perhaps matching TRBD2 (7 bases). CDR1 and CDR2 (germline): SGHNT, YENEEA. V was trimmed by 4 bases and J by 8 bases, leaving 18 bases between them. The CDR3 loop spans 15 amino acids. This CDR3 is CASSWGSGGIDEQFF. CDR3 coding DNA: TGTGCCAGCAGCTGGGGGTCGGGGGGCATCGATGAGCAGTTCTTC.

The rearrangement uses TRBV5-4 and TRBJ1-1, with D tentatively TRBD1 (6 bases). Germline V gives CDR1 SGHNT, CDR2 YYREEE (reference sequence). Trimming took 4 bases from V and 10 from J, leaving 17 bases between them. The CDR3 runs 13 residues. CDR3 DNA sequence: TGTGCCAGCAGCCAAGACAGGATTGGAGGAGCTTTCTTT. Its translation: CASSQDRIGGAFF.

The genes are TRBV7-8 and TRBJ2-7, with unresolved D. The CDR3 is 13 amino acids. V gave up 1 base and J gave up 2 bases, with 6 bases separating them. Germline V gene sequence: CDR1 SGHVS, CDR2 FQNEAQ. Here the CDR3 reads CASSLVSAYEQYF. The DNA of the CDR3 is TGTGCCAGCAGCTTAGTGTCAGCCTACGAGCAGTACTTC.

The chain carries TRBV28 and TRBJ1-3, with 9 bases matching TRBD1. This CDR3 has 14 amino acids. Germline V gene lookup returns CDR1 MDHEN and CDR2 SYDVKM. The V segment lost 7 bases and the J segment 4 bases; nucleotides outside the gene matches: 5. The CDR3 protein is CASTKQGAGNTIYF. CDR3 DNA sequence: TGTGCCAGCACTAAACAGGGGGCCGGAAACACCATATATTTT. Complete variable domain (other parts from reference TRBV28 and TRBJ1-3): DVKVTQSSRYLVKRTGEKVFLECVQDMDHENMFWYRQDPGLGLRLIYFSYDVKMKEKGDIPEGYSVSREKKERFSLILESASTNQTSMYLCASTKQGAGNTIYFGEGSWLTVV.

The chain uses TRBV30 and TRBJ1-3; TRBD1 might be the D (5 bases). CDR1 GTSNPN and CDR2 SVGIG come from the germline V gene (reference sequence). V was trimmed by 7 bases and J by 3 bases, leaving 13 bases between them. The CDR3 has 13 amino acids. The CDR3 loop is CALSRASGNTIYF. In DNA form, the CDR3 reads TGTGCCTTAAGCAGGGCAAGTGGAAACACCATATATTTT.

This chain links TRBV28 with TRBJ1-1; 10 bases line up with TRBD1. V shed 6 bases and J 0 bases; nucleotides not matched to a gene: 7. The CDR3 length is 16 residues. Germline CDR1 reads MDHEN; CDR2 reads SYDVKM. CDR3 nucleotide sequence: TGTGCCAGCAGCTACACGACAGGGGGCTTGAACACTGAAGCTTTCTTT. Its translation: CASSYTTGGLNTEAFF. The whole variable domain, filled in from reference TRBV28 and TRBJ1-1, reads DVKVTQSSRYLVKRTGEKVFLECVQDMDHENMFWYRQDPGLGLRLIYFSYDVKMKEKGDIPEGYSVSREKKERFSLILESASTNQTSMYLCASSYTTGGLNTEAFFGQGTRLTVV.